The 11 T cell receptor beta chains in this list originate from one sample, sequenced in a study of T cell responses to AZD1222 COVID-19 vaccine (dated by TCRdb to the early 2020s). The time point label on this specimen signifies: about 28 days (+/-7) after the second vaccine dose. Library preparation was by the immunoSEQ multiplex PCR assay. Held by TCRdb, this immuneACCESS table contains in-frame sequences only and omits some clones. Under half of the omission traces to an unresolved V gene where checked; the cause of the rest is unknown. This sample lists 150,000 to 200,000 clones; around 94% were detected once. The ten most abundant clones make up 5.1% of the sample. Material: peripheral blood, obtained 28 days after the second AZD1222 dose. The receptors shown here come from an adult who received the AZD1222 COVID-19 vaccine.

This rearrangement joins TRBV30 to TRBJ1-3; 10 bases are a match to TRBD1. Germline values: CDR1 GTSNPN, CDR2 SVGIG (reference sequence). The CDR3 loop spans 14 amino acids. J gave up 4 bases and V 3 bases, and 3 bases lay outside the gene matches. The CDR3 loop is CAWRDRGIGNTIYF. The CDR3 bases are TGTGCCTGGAGGGACAGGGGGATCGGAAACACCATATATTTT. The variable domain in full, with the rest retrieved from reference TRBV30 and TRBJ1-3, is SQTIHQWPATLVQPVGSPLSLECTVEGTSNPNLYWYRQAAGRGLQLLFYSVGIGQISSEVPQNLSASRPQDRQFILSSKKLLLSDSGFYLCAWRDRGIGNTIYFGEGSWLTVV.

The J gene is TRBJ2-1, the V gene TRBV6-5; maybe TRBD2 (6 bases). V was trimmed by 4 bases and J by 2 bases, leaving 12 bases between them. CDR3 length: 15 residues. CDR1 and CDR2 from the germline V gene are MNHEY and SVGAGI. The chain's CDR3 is CASSLSGSPYNEQFF. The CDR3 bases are TGTGCCAGCAGTTTAAGCGGGTCCCCCTACAATGAGCAGTTCTTC.

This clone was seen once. The CDR3 nucleotides are TGCAGCGTTGACACAGGGTACGAGCAGTACTTC. This translates into CSVDTGYEQYF. This chain connects TRBV29-1 to TRBJ2-7; weak D call: TRBD1 (6 bases). Germline V gene sequence: CDR1 SQVTM, CDR2 ANQGSEA. With 3 bases removed from V and 4 bases from J, the gap between germline ends came to 7 bases. The CDR3 runs 11 residues.

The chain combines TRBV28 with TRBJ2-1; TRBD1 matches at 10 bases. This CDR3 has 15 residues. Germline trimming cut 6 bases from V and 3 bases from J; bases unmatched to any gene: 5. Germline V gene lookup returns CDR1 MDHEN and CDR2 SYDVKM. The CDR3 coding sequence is TGTGCCAGCAGACCCGGGACAGGGGACTACAATGAGCAGTTCTTC. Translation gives CASRPGTGDYNEQFF.

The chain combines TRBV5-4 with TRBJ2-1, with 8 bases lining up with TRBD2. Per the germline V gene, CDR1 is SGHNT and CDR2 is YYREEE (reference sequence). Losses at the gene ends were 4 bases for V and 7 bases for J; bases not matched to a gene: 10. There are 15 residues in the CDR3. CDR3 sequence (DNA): TGTGCCAGCAGCCTCTCACCGGGAGGGTATAATGAGCAGTTCTTC. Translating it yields CASSLSPGGYNEQFF. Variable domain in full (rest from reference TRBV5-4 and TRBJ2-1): ETGVTQSPTHLIKTRGQQVTLRCSSQSGHNTVSWYQQALGQGPQFIFQYYREEENGRGNFPPRFSGLQFPNYSSELNVNALELDDSALYLCASSLSPGGYNEQFFGPGTRLTVL.

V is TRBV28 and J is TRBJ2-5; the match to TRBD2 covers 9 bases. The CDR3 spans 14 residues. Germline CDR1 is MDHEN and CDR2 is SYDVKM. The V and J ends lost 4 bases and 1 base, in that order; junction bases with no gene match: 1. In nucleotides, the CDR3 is TGTGCCAGCAGTTGGACTAGCGTCCAAGAGACCCAGTACTTC. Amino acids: CASSWTSVQETQYF.

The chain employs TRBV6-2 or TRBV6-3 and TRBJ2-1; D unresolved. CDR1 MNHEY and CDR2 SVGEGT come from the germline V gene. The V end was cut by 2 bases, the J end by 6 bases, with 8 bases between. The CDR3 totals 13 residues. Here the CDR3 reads CASSYGIGNEQFF. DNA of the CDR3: TGTGCCAGCAGTTACGGAATAGGCAATGAGCAGTTCTTC.

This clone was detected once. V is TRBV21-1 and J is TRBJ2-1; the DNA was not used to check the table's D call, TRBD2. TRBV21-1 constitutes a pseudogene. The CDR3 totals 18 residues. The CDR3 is CASSKALGQEGSYNEQFF. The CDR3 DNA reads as TGTGCCAGCAGCAAAGCGCTAGGGCAGGAGGGGTCCTACAATGAGCAGTTCTTC.

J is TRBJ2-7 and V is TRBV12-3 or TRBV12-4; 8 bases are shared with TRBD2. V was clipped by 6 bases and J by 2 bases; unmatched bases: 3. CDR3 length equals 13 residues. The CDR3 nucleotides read TGTGCCAGCAGACCGGGACTAGCCTACGAGCAGTACTTC. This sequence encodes CASRPGLAYEQYF.

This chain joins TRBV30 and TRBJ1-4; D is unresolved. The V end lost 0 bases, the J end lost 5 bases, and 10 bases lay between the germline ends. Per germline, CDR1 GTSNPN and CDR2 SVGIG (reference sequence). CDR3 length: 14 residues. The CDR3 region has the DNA TGTGCCTGGAGTGTATGGGATGAGAATGAAAAACTGTTTTTT. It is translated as CAWSVWDENEKLFF. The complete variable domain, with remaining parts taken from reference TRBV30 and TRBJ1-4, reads SQTIHQWPATLVQPVGSPLSLECTVEGTSNPNLYWYRQAAGRGLQLLFYSVGIGQISSEVPQNLSASRPQDRQFILSSKKLLLSDSGFYLCAWSVWDENEKLFFGSGTQLSVL.

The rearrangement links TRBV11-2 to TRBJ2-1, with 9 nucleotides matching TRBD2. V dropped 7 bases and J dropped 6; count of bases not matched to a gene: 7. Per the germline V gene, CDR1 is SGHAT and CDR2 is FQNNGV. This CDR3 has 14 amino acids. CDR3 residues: CASTGGRAPNEQFF. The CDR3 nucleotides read TGTGCCAGCACCGGCGGGAGGGCCCCCAATGAGCAGTTCTTC.